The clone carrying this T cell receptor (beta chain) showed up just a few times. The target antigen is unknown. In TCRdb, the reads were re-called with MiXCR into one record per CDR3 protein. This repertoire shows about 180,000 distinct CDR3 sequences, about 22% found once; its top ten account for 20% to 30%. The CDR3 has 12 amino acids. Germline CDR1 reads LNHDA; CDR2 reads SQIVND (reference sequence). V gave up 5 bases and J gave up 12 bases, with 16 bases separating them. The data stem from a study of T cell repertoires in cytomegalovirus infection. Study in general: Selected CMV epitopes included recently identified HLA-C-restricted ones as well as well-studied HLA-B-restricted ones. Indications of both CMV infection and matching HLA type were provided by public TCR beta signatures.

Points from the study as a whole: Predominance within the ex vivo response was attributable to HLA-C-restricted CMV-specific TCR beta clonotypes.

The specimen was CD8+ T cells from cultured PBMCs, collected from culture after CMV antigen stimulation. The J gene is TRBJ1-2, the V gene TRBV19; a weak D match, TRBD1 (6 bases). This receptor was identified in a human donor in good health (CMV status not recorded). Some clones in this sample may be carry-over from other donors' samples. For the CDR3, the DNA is TGTGCCAGTAGTTTTTCATCGGGACAAAACACCTTC. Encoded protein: CASSFSSGQNTF.